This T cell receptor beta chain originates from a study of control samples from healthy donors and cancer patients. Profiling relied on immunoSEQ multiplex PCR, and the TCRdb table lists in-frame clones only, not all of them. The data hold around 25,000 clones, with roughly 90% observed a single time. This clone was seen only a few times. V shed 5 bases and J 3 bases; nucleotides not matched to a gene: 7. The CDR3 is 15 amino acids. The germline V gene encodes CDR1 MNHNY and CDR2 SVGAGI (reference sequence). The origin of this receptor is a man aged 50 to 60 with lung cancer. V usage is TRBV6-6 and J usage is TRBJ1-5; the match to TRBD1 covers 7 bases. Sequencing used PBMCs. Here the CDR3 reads CASSPGQLTNQPQHF. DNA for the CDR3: TGTGCCAGCAGTCCGGGACAGCTAACCAATCAGCCCCAGCATTTT.